A few counts support the clone carrying this T cell receptor beta chain. As yet, its antigen is unknown. The V end was cut by 0 bases, the J end by 9 bases, with 10 bases between. The CDR3 is 14 residues long. Germline lookup yields CDR1 SGDLS and CDR2 YYNGEE. The entry originates in a study of T cell responses to AZD1222 COVID-19 vaccine. The study, taken as a whole, reports: Nearly half of spike-specific TCRs reportedly target unmutated variant regions.

TCRdb's copy holds only in-frame clones and misses some; the assay was immunoSEQ multiplex PCR. The sample holds 85,000 to 130,000 clones; about 88% are singletons and the top ten take roughly a sixth. J is TRBJ1-6 and V is TRBV9, with D perhaps matching TRBD1 (5 bases). The material was peripheral blood, obtained on day 0 of AZD1222 vaccination. The sequence was obtained from an adult in good health. The CDR3 region is CASSVEGTASPLHF. For the CDR3, the DNA is TGTGCCAGCAGCGTAGAAGGGACTGCTTCACCCCTCCACTTT.